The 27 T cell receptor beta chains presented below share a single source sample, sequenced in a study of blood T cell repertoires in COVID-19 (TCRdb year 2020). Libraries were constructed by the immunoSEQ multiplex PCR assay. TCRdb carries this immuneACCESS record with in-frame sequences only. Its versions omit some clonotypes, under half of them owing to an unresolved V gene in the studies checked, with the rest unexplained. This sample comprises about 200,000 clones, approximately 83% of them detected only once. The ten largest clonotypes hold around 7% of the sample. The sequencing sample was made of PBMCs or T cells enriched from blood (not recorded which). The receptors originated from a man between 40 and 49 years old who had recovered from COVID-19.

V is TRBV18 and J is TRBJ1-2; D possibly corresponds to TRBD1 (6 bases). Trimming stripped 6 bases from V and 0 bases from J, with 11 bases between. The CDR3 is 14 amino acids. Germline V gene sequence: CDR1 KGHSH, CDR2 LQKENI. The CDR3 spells CASSRAGANYGYTF. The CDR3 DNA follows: TGTGCCAGCTCCCGGGCAGGGGCTAACTATGGCTACACCTTC.

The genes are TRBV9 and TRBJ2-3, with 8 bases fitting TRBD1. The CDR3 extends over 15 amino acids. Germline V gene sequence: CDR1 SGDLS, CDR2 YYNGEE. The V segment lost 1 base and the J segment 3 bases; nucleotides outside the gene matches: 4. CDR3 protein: CASSVQGAKTDTQYF. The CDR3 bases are TGTGCCAGCAGCGTACAGGGGGCGAAGACAGATACGCAGTATTTT.

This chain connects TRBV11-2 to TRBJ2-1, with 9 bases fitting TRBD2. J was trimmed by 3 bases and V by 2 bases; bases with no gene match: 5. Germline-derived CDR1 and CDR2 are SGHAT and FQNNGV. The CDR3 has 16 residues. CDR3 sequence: CASSLPGRGGYNEQFF. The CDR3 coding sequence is TGTGCCAGCAGCTTACCTGGGCGGGGGGGCTACAATGAGCAGTTCTTC.

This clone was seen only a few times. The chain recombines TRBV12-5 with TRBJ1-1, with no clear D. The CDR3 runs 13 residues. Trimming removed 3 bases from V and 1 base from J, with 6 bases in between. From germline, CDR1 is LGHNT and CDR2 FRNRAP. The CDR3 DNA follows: TGTGCTAGTGGTTTAGGAGGGAACACTGAAGCTTTCTTT. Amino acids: CASGLGGNTEAFF.

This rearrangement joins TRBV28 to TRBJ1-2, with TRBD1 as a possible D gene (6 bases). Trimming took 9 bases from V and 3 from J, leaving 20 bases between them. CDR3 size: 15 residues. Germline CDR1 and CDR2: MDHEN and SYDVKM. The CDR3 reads CASQPSGQSDYGYTF. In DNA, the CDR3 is TGTGCCAGTCAGCCCTCCGGACAGTCTGACTATGGCTACACCTTC.

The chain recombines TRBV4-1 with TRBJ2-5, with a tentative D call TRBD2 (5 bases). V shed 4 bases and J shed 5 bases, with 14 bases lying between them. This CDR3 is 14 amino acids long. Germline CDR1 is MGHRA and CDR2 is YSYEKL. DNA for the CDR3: TGCGCCAGCAGCCCCACTAGTTTTGAGGAGACCCAGTACTTC. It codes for CASSPTSFEETQYF.

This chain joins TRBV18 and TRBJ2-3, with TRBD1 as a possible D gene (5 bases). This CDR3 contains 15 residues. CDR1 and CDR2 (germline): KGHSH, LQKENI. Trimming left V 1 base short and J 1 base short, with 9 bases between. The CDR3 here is CASSPQGMRTDTQYF. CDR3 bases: TGTGCCAGCTCACCACAGGGGATGCGCACAGATACGCAGTATTTT.

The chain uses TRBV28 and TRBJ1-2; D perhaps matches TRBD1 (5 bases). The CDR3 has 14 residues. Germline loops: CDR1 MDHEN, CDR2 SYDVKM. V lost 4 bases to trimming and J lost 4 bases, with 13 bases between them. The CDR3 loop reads CASSSSTQVYGYTF. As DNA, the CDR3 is TGTGCCAGCAGTTCCTCAACACAGGTCTATGGCTACACCTTC.

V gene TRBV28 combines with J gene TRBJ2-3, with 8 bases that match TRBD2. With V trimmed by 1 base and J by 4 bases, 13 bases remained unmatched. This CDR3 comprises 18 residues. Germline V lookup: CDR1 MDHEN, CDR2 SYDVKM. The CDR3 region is CASSLFRILAGGADTQYF. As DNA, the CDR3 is TGTGCCAGCAGTTTATTCCGGATCTTGGCGGGGGGAGCAGATACGCAGTATTTT.

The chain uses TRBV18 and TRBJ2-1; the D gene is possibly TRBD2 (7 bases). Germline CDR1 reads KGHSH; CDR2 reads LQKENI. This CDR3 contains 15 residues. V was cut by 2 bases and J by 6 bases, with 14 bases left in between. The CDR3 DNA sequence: TGTGCCAGCTCACCAGTTGCGGGGGCTCTCAATGAGCAGTTCTTC. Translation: CASSPVAGALNEQFF.

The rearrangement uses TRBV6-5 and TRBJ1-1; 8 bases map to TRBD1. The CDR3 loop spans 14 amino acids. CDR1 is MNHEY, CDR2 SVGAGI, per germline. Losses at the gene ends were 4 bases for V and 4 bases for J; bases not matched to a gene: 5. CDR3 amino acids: CASSSTGAGTEAFF. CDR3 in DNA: TGTGCCAGCAGTTCGACAGGGGCGGGCACTGAAGCTTTCTTT.

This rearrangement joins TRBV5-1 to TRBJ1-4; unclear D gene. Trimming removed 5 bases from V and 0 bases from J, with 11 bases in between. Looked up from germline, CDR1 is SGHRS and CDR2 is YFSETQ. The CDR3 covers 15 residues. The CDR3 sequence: CASREGLTTNEKLFF. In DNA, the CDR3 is TGCGCCAGCAGAGAGGGATTGACAACTAATGAAAAACTGTTTTTT.

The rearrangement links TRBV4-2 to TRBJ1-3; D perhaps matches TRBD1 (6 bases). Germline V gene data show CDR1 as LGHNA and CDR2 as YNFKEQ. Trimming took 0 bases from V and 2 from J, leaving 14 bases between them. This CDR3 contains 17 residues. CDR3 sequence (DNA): TGTGCCAGCAGCCAAGATGTTGTGCGACAGGCTGGAAACACCATATATTTT. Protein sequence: CASSQDVVRQAGNTIYF.

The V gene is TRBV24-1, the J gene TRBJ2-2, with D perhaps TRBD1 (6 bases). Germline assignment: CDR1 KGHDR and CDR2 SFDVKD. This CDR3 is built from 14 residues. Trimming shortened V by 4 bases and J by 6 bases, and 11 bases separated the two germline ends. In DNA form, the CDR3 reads TGTGCCACCAGTGACCCGGGACAATCCGGGGAGCTGTTTTTT. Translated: CATSDPGQSGELFF.

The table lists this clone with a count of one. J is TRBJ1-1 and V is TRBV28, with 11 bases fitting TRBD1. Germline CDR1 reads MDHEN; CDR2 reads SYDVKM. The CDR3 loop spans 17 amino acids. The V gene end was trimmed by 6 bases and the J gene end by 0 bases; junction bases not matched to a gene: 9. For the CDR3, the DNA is TGTGCCAGCAGCCCGCAGGACAGGGGGCCCCTGAACACTGAAGCTTTCTTT. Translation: CASSPQDRGPLNTEAFF.

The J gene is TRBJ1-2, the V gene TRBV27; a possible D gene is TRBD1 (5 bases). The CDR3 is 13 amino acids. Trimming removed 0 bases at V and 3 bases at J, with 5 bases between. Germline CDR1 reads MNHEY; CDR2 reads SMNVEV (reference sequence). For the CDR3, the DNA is TGTGCCAGCAGTTTATCAGGGGACTATGGCTACACCTTC. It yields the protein CASSLSGDYGYTF.

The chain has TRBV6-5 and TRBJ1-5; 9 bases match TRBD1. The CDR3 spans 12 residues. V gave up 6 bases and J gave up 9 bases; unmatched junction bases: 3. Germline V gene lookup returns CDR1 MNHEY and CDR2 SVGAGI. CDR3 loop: CASRLQGAPQHF. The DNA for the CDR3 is TGTGCCAGCAGGCTACAGGGGGCGCCCCAGCATTTT.

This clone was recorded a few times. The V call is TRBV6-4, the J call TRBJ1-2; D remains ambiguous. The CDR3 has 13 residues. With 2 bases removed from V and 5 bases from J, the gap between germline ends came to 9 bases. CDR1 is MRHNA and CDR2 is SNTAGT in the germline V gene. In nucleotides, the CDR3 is TGTGCCAGCAGTGACACGGGGAGGTATGGCTACACCTTC. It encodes CASSDTGRYGYTF.

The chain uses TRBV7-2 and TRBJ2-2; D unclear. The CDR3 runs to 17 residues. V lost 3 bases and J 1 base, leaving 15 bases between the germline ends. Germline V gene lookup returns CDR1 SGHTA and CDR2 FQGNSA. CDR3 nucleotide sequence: TGTGCCAGCAGCTTTTTGCTAAACTCAAGGAACACCGGGGAGCTGTTTTTT. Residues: CASSFLLNSRNTGELFF.

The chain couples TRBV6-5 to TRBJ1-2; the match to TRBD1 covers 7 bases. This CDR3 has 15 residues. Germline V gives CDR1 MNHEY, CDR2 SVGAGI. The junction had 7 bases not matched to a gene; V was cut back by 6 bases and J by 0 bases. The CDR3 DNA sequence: TGTGCCAGCAGCGCAAGGGGACAGACTAACTATGGCTACACCTTC. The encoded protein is CASSARGQTNYGYTF.

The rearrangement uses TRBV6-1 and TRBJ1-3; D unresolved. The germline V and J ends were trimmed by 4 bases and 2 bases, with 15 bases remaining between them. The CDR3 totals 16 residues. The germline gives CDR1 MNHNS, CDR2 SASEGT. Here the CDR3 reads CASSAGAPGPGNTIYF. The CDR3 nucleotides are TGTGCCAGCAGTGCCGGAGCTCCGGGTCCTGGAAACACCATATATTTT.

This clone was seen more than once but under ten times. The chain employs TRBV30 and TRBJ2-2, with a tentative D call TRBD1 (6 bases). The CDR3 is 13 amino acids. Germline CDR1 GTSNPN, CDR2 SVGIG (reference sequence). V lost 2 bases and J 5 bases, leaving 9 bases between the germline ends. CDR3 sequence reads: CAWSWTETGELFF. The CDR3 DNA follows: TGTGCCTGGAGTTGGACAGAAACCGGGGAGCTGTTTTTT.

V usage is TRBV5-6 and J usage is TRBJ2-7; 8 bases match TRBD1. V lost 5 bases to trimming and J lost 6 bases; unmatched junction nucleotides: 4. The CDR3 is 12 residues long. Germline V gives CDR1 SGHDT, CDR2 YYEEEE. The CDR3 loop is CASSPGQGEQYF. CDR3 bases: TGTGCCAGCAGTCCCGGACAGGGCGAGCAGTACTTC.

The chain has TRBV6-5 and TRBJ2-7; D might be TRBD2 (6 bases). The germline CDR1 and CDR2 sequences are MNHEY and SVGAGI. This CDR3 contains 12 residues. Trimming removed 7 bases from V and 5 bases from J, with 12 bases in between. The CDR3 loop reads CASKEGTDEQYF. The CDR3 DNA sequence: TGTGCCAGCAAGGAGGGGACGGACGAGCAGTACTTC.

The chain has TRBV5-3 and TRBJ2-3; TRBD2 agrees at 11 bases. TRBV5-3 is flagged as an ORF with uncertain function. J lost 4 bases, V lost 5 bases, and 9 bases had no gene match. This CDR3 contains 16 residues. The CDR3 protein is CARSDRLAGSPDTQYF. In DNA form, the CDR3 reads TGTGCCAGAAGTGATAGACTAGCGGGGAGTCCAGATACGCAGTATTTT.

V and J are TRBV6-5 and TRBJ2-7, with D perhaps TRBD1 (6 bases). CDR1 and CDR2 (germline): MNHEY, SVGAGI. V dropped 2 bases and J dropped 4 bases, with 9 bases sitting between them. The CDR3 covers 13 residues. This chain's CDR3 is CASSYDRKYEQYF. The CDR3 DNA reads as TGTGCCAGCAGTTACGACAGGAAATACGAGCAGTACTTC.

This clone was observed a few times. CDR3 loop: CASSKSRVPYGYTF. In nucleotides, the CDR3 is TGTGCCAGCAGCAAATCTCGGGTCCCGTATGGCTACACCTTC. This chain links TRBV21-1 with TRBJ1-2. TRBV21-1 is assigned pseudogene status. The CDR3 contains 14 residues.